This T cell receptor (beta chain) was observed in a study of CD8 T cells in ankylosing spondylitis. This clonotype was found many times. Molecular-barcoded quantitative 5'-RACE produced these TCR beta libraries. TCRdb ran MiXCR on the 5' RACE reads and lists one entry per CDR3 protein. The sample records some 130,000 distinct CDR3 sequences, approximately 7.3% being singletons. V gave up 0 bases and J gave up 5 bases, with 8 bases separating them. Germline-derived CDR1 and CDR2 are LGHNA and YNFKEQ. The CDR3 runs 13 residues. The chain has TRBV4-2 and TRBJ2-7; TRBD2 is a possible D gene (5 bases). The sequence was collected from a female donor with ankylosing spondylitis or in good health (not recorded which). The sequenced material came from blood, either unsorted or a sorted T cell fraction (not recorded which). DNA for the CDR3: TGTGCCAGCAGCCAAGAGGCCGGGAACGAGCAGTACTTC. Protein: CASSQEAGNEQYF.